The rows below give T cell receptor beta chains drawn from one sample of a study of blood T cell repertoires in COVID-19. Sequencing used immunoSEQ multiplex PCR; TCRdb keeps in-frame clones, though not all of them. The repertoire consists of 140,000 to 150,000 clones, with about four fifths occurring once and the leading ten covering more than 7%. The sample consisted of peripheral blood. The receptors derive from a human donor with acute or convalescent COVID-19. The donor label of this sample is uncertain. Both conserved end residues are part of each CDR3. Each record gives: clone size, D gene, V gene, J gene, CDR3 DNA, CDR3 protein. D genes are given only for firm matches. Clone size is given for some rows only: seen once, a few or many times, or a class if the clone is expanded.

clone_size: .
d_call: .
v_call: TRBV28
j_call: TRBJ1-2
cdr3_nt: TGTGCCAGCAGTTCCCCCCGCGGGGGCAACTATGGCTACACCTTC
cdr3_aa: CASSSPRGGNYGYTF

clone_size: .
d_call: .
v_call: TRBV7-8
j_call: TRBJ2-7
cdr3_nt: TGTGCCAGCAGCTCCCTAGGGGGACCCGGGGACGAGCAGTACTTC
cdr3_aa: CASSSLGGPGDEQYF

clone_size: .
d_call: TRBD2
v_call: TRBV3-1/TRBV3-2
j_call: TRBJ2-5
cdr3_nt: TGTGCCAGCAGCCAAGGATTGGGACTAGCGGGGGGGCGAAAGACCCAGTACTTC
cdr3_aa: CASSQGLGLAGGRKTQYF

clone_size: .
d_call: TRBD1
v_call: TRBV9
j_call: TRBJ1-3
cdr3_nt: TGTGCCAGCAGCGTTAGGACAGGGACTGGAAACACCATATATTTT
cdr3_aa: CASSVRTGTGNTIYF

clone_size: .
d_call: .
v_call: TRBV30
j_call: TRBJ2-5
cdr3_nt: TGTGCCTGCACCCCAGGGTACCAAGAGACCCAGTACTTC
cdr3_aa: CACTPGYQETQYF

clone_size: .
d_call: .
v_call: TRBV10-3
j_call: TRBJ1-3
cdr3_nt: TGTGCCATCAGTGCAGGAGGGACTGGAAACACCATATATTTT
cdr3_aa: CAISAGGTGNTIYF

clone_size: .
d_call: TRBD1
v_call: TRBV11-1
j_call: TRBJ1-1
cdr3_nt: TGTGCCAGCAGCTGGGAGGACAGGGCCACTGAAGCTTTCTTT
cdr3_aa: CASSWEDRATEAFF

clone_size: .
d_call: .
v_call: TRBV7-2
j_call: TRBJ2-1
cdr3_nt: TGTGCCAGCAGCTCCACAGGGTTCCTTTACAACAATGAGCAGTTCTTC
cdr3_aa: CASSSTGFLYNNEQFF

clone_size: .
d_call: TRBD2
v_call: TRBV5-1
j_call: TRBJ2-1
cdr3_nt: TGCGCCAGCAGCTTGGCCGGGACTAGCGATGAGCAGTTCTTC
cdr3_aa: CASSLAGTSDEQFF

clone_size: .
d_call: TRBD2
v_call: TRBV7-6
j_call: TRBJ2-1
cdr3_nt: TGTGCCAGCAGCTCCCGCGGGGGGGCCCACAATGAGCAGTTCTTC
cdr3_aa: CASSSRGGAHNEQFF

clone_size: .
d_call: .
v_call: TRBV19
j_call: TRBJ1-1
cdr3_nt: TGTGCCAGTATGAGGGCCGGCGAAGCTTTCTTT
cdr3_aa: CASMRAGEAFF

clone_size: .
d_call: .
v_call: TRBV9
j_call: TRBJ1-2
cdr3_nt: TGTGCCAGCAGCGTAGCTCAGGCAGGGGTGAGCGGCTACACCTTC
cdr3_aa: CASSVAQAGVSGYTF

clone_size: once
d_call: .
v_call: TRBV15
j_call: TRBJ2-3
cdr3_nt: TGTGCCACCAGCAGAGATCTCGGGGAAGGCACAGATACGCAGTATTTT
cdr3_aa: CATSRDLGEGTDTQYF

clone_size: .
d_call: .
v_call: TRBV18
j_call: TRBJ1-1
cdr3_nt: TGTGCCAGCTCGCGCGATACGTTGAACACTGAAGCTTTCTTT
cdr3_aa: CASSRDTLNTEAFF

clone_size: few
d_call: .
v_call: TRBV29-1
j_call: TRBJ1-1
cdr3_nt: TGCAGCGTTCTATCGACAGTCACCAGCACTGAAGCTTTCTTT
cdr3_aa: CSVLSTVTSTEAFF

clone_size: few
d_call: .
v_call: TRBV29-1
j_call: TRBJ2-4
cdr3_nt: TGCAGCGTTGAGAAAGGGGTAAACATTCAGTACTTC
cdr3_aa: CSVEKGVNIQYF

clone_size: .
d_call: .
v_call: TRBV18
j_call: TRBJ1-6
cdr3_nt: TGTGCCAGCTCACCCCTGGCGGTCGCGGGAACCAATTCACCCCTCCACTTT
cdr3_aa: CASSPLAVAGTNSPLHF

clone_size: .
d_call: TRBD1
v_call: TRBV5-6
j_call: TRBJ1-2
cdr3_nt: TGTGCCAGCAGCTCAGGAGGCGTAGGGGGCGGCTACACCTTC
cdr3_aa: CASSSGGVGGGYTF